Each of the 26 T cell receptor beta chains below was sequenced from the same sample in a study of T cells in Graves' hyperthyroidism and ophthalmopathy. Amplification targeted TCR beta CDR3 regions from RNA transcripts. TCR CDR3 regions were first amplified by RT-PCR with HTBI primers. MiXCR, applied by TCRdb to the multiplex PCR reads, yields one record per CDR3 protein. The sample comprises roughly 200,000 distinct CDR3 sequences, approximately 16% of which are singletons, and 53% rests with the top ten. The sequenced material came from blood. Receptor source: a woman in her forties or fifties with Graves' hyperthyroidism.

In this sample, this clonotype turned up many times. This chain joins TRBV20-1 and TRBJ2-7; no reliable D call. The germline gives CDR1 DFQATT, CDR2 SNEGSKA (reference sequence). Deletions cut 3 bases from V and 0 bases from J, with 6 bases between. The CDR3 is 12 residues long. The CDR3: CSARADSYEQYF. In DNA form, the CDR3 reads TGCAGTGCTAGGGCAGACTCCTACGAGCAGTACTTC.

In its sample, this clonotype was seen many times. The V call is TRBV12-3 or TRBV12-4, the J call TRBJ2-1; D possibly corresponds to TRBD2 (6 bases). Trimming stripped 0 bases from V and 8 bases from J, with 11 bases between. The CDR3 length is 14 residues. The CDR3, as DNA: TGTGCCAGCAGTTTAGCGGGGGGAATCGATGAGCAGTTCTTC. Protein sequence: CASSLAGGIDEQFF.

This clonotype was found a few times. The rearrangement joins TRBV18 to TRBJ1-1; 9 bases align to TRBD1. CDR1 KGHSH and CDR2 LQKENI come from the germline V gene. CDR3 length: 21 residues. The trim removed 0 bases at V and 0 bases at J, leaving 17 bases unmatched. The CDR3 loop reads CASSPPKGGTTGGWMNTEAFF. The CDR3 DNA follows: TGTGCCAGCTCACCACCTAAAGGCGGGACGACAGGGGGGTGGATGAACACTGAAGCTTTCTTT.

This clonotype was observed many times. The gene calls are TRBV2 and TRBJ1-5; 11 bases agree with TRBD1. CDR1 is SNHLY and CDR2 is FYNNEI in the germline V gene. CDR3 length: 15 amino acids. Germline trimming cut 5 bases from V and 4 bases from J; bases unmatched to any gene: 4. CDR3 protein: CASSTGQGGNQPQHF. DNA for the CDR3: TGTGCCAGCAGTACGGGACAGGGGGGAAATCAGCCCCAGCATTTT.

This chain uses TRBV19 with TRBJ2-7; 10 nucleotides align to TRBD1. CDR3 length: 21 residues. The trim removed 9 bases at V and 3 bases at J, leaving 29 bases unmatched. Germline CDR1 is LNHDA and CDR2 is SQIVND (reference sequence). CDR3 loop: CASSYYILPNTQRTGGYEQYF. In DNA form, the CDR3 reads TGTGCCAGCTCGTACTATATCTTGCCGAATACCCAGAGGACAGGGGGCTACGAGCAGTACTTC.

In this sample, this clonotype turned up many times. The chain has TRBV7-8 and TRBJ2-1, with 9 bases lining up with TRBD2. J was trimmed by 0 bases and V by 1 base; bases with no gene match: 7. This CDR3 spans 18 amino acids. CDR1 SGHVS and CDR2 FQNEAQ come from the germline V gene. CDR3 nucleotides: TGTGCCAGCAGCTTAGTTGGTCTAGCGGGAAACTCCTACAATGAGCAGTTCTTC. It codes for CASSLVGLAGNSYNEQFF.

A remark on this clonotype: This may arise from a read error, as a much more abundant clone is one base away. Likely a read error: the CDR3 ends without its conserved phenylalanine or tryptophan. CDR3 bases: TGCAGCGTAAGGGGAAGGAAAAATCAGCCCCAGCATCTT. Translated, it gives CSVRGRKNQPQHL. This sequence joins TRBV29-1 and TRBJ1-5, with D perhaps matching TRBD1 (5 bases). CDR1 and CDR2 from the germline V gene are SQVTM and ANQGSEA. CDR3 length: 13 residues. Trimming removed 6 bases from V and 4 bases from J, with 13 bases in between.

This clonotype has only a few counts. The chain links TRBV4-1 to TRBJ2-5, with D tentatively TRBD1 or TRBD2 (6 bases each). The V gene's germline CDR1 is MGHRA and CDR2 YSYEKL. CDR3 length equals 17 residues. V lost 4 bases, J lost 4 bases, and 22 bases lay in between. In DNA, the CDR3 is TGCGCCAGCAGCCCTCTTGATCCGGGGGCGGGAAGAGAGACCCAGTACTTC. This sequence encodes CASSPLDPGAGRETQYF.

This clonotype was seen at least ten times. The chain employs TRBV29-1 and TRBJ1-6; tentative D call: TRBD1 (5 bases). The CDR3 spans 14 residues. Germline-derived CDR1 and CDR2 are SQVTM and ANQGSEA. Trimming cost V 6 bases and J 5 bases, with 14 bases left between them. The CDR3 DNA is TGCAGCGTACGAGTGGGGCTAAATAATTCACCCCTCCACTTT. Translated: CSVRVGLNNSPLHF.

This clonotype was counted between two and nine times. The CDR3, as DNA: TGTGCCAGCAGCCCGACAGGGGAGGGAACTAATGAAAAACTGTTTTTT. Its protein product is CASSPTGEGTNEKLFF. The gene calls are TRBV14 and TRBJ1-4; 8 bases agree with TRBD1. CDR3 length equals 16 residues. The germline gives CDR1 SGHDN, CDR2 FVKESK. With 4 bases clipped from V and 1 base from J, the junction kept 5 bases outside the gene matches.

This clonotype was seen many times. The CDR3 DNA follows: TGCAGTGCTAGAGTACGGAAAAACTTCTCCTACGAGCAGTACTTC. It is translated as CSARVRKNFSYEQYF. The chain uses TRBV20-1 and TRBJ2-7; no clear D gene. CDR3 length: 15 residues. Trimming shortened V by 1 base and J by 0 bases, and 13 bases separated the two germline ends. CDR1 DFQATT and CDR2 SNEGSKA come from the germline V gene (reference sequence).

This clonotype was counted a few times. The chain's CDR3 is CASSLYRGDGYTF. In DNA, the CDR3 is TGTGCCAGCAGCTTATACAGGGGTGACGGCTACACCTTC. This rearrangement joins TRBV6-5 to TRBJ1-2; 7 bases agree with TRBD1. V lost 6 bases to trimming and J lost 8 bases; unmatched junction nucleotides: 9. Germline CDR1 MNHEY, CDR2 SVGAGI. The CDR3 spans 13 residues.

This clonotype has at least ten counts. The V call is TRBV7-6, the J call TRBJ2-5; 8 bases align to TRBD2. Germline V gene lookup returns CDR1 SGHVS and CDR2 FNYEAQ. This CDR3 region has 16 residues. V lost 1 base to trimming and J lost 5 bases; unmatched junction nucleotides: 9. The CDR3 spells CASSLGGAGARETQYF. The CDR3 DNA reads TGTGCCAGCAGCTTAGGAGGAGCGGGAGCTCGGGAGACCCAGTACTTC. The variable domain in full, with the rest retrieved from reference TRBV7-6 and TRBJ2-5, is GAGVSQSPRYKVTKRGQDVALRCDPISGHVSLYWYRQALGQGPEFLTYFNYEAQQDKSGLPNDRFSAERPEGSISTLTIQRTEQRDSAMYRCASSLGGAGARETQYFGPGTRLLVL.

The table lists this clonotype with many counts. The J gene is TRBJ2-7, the V gene TRBV20-1; TRBD1 agrees at 9 bases. The CDR3 has 14 amino acids. The germline gives CDR1 DFQATT, CDR2 SNEGSKA (reference sequence). The V and J ends lost 0 bases and 4 bases, in that order; junction bases with no gene match: 4. CDR3 in DNA: TGCAGTGCTAGAGAAGGGACAGGGTCGTACGAGCAGTACTTC. It yields the protein CSAREGTGSYEQYF.

This clonotype appeared many times. The V gene is TRBV3-1, the J gene TRBJ2-1; TRBD2 matches at 9 bases. CDR3 length: 16 residues. Germline V gives CDR1 LGHDT, CDR2 YNNKEL (reference sequence). The ends lost 8 bases at V and 6 bases at J; junction bases unmatched: 14. CDR3 bases: TGTGCCAGCGGCCCGGGACTAGCCTCAGGTACCAATGAGCAGTTCTTC. The encoded protein is CASGPGLASGTNEQFF.

Worth noting for this clonotype: This sequence may be a read error, since a much larger clone differs from it by one base. V is TRBV3-1 and J is TRBJ2-3, with unresolved D. Trimming removed 4 bases at V and 6 bases at J, with 11 bases between. In germline, CDR1 is LGHDT, CDR2 YNNKEL (reference sequence). This CDR3 is 13 amino acids long. CDR3 DNA: TGTGCCAGCAGCCGGGCGGCGGAGGATACGCAGTATTTT. This codes for CASSRAAEDTQYF.

About this clonotype itself: A much more abundant neighbour one base away suggests this may be a read error. V and J are TRBV5-1 and TRBJ1-1; D gene ambiguous. The CDR3 is 16 residues long. Per germline, CDR1 SGHRS and CDR2 YFSETQ. Trimming removed 2 bases from V and 4 bases from J, with 18 bases in between. In DNA, the CDR3 is TGCGCCAGCAGCTTTGTAGAGGGCACAATGAGCACTGAAGCTTTCTTT. Translated: CASSFVEGTMSTEAFF.

This clonotype was counted between two and nine times. The chain employs TRBV19 and TRBJ2-1, with 9 bases that match TRBD1. J gave up 4 bases and V 4 bases, and 8 bases lay outside the gene matches. The CDR3 totals 16 residues. Germline V gives CDR1 LNHDA, CDR2 SQIVND (reference sequence). In DNA, the CDR3 is TGTGCCAGTAGTACTCAACAGGGGGCCGGTTACAATGAGCAGTTCTTC. This codes for CASSTQQGAGYNEQFF.

At least ten counts were recorded for this clonotype. J is TRBJ2-7 and V is TRBV7-2, with TRBD2 matching 11 bases. Germline V lookup: CDR1 SGHTA, CDR2 FQGNSA. There are 16 residues in the CDR3. With 4 bases clipped from V and 5 bases from J, the junction kept 10 bases outside the gene matches. The CDR3 reads CASSSLSGRAVHEQYF. Here the CDR3 DNA reads TGTGCCAGCAGCTCCCTTAGCGGGAGGGCCGTCCACGAGCAGTACTTC. The complete variable domain, with remaining parts taken from reference TRBV7-2 and TRBJ2-7, reads GAGVSQSPSNKVTEKGKDVELRCDPISGHTALYWYRQSLGQGLEFLIYFQGNSAPDKSGLPSDRFSAERTGGSVSTLTIQRTQQEDSAVYLCASSSLSGRAVHEQYFGPGTRLTVT.

Ten or more counts support this clonotype. V gene TRBV2 combines with J gene TRBJ2-7; 9 bases are a match to TRBD2. This CDR3 is 15 amino acids long. Trimming at V came to 3 bases and at J to 4 bases, leaving 7 bases not matched to a gene. Germline CDR1 SNHLY, CDR2 FYNNEI. As DNA, the CDR3 is TGTGCCAGCAGTGATAGCGGGAGAGGCAGTTACGAGCAGTACTTC. This translates into CASSDSGRGSYEQYF. Drawing the rest from reference TRBV2 and TRBJ2-7, the complete variable domain is EPEVTQTPSHQVTQMGQEVILRCVPISNHLYFYWYRQILGQKVEFLVSFYNNEISEKSEIFDDQFSVERPDGSNFTLKIRSTKLEDSAMYFCASSDSGRGSYEQYFGPGTRLTVT.

This sequence joins TRBV18 and TRBJ1-2; TRBD1 matches at 11 bases. V dropped 3 bases and J dropped 5; count of bases not matched to a gene: 5. Germline CDR1 reads KGHSH; CDR2 reads LQKENI. This CDR3 is built from 15 residues. The CDR3 nucleotides are TGTGCCAGCTCACCGCCCGGGACAGGGGGATATGGCTACACCTTC. The encoded protein is CASSPPGTGGYGYTF.

The rearrangement uses TRBV30 and TRBJ1-5; D is unclear. With 5 bases removed from V and 1 base from J, the gap between germline ends came to 9 bases. From germline, CDR1 is GTSNPN and CDR2 SVGIG (reference sequence). The CDR3 sequence is 13 residues long. As DNA, the CDR3 is TGTGCCTGGGCCGGAGGGAGCAATCAGCCCCAGCATTTT. It codes for CAWAGGSNQPQHF.

This clonotype has ten or more counts. The V and J genes are TRBV11-2 and TRBJ2-1, with TRBD1 matching 7 bases. The CDR3 totals 15 residues. Germline V gene lookup returns CDR1 SGHAT and CDR2 FQNNGV. J was trimmed by 5 bases and V by 0 bases; bases with no gene match: 4. The CDR3 protein is CASSLETGQNNEQFF. As DNA, the CDR3 is TGTGCCAGCAGCTTAGAGACGGGACAGAACAATGAGCAGTTCTTC.

The chain has TRBV20-1 and TRBJ2-1, with D perhaps matching TRBD1 (8 bases). V was cut by 5 bases and J by 4 bases, with 15 bases left in between. The CDR3 loop spans 14 amino acids. From germline, CDR1 is DFQATT and CDR2 SNEGSKA (reference sequence). The DNA for the CDR3 is TGCAGTGCTGAAGACAGGGGAGGGTACAATGAGCAGTTCTTC. Translated: CSAEDRGGYNEQFF.

This chain uses TRBV7-2 with TRBJ2-2; D is perhaps TRBD1 or TRBD2 (5 bases each). CDR3 size: 14 residues. The V end lost 1 base, the J end lost 6 bases, and 9 bases lay between the germline ends. Germline V gene sequence: CDR1 SGHTA, CDR2 FQGNSA. The CDR3 reads CASSLGMGAGELFF. CDR3 in DNA: TGTGCCAGCAGCTTAGGGATGGGGGCCGGGGAGCTGTTTTTT.

In this sample, this clonotype turned up many times. This rearrangement joins TRBV7-3 to TRBJ2-1; no firm D call. The V and J ends lost 0 bases and 5 bases respectively, with 5 bases between them. The CDR3 sequence is 13 residues long. The germline V gene has CDR1 SGHTA and CDR2 FQGTGA. The CDR3, as DNA: TGTGCCAGCAGCTTAACAGTGAACAATGAGCAGTTCTTC. Translating gives CASSLTVNNEQFF. The complete variable domain, with remaining parts taken from reference TRBV7-3 and TRBJ2-1, reads GAGVSQTPSNKVTEKGKYVELRCDPISGHTALYWYRQSLGQGPEFLIYFQGTGAADDSGLPNDRFFAVRPEGSVSTLKIQRTERGDSAVYLCASSLTVNNEQFFGPGTRLTVL.